These T cell receptor delta chains were read from a single sample in a study of gamma-delta chains in newborns, infants, children. TCRdb reapplied CATT to the reads. The profile covers roughly 7,900 delta-chain clones, with around 1.6% appearing a single time and just over 8% taken by the ten largest. Sequencing input: blood. These receptor sequences come from a child who was a newborn, infant or young child, either healthy, febrile or measles-vaccinated (not recorded which). Each CDR3 is given with its conserved first and last residue.

V	J	CDR3
TRDV2	TRDJ3	CACDTKVGDTRGSWDTRQMFF
TRDV1	TRDJ1	CALGEPSPGGDSDTDKLIF
TRDV1	TRDJ2	CALGERSSSLGVLLGTAQLFF
TRDV1	TRDJ1	CALGELTGGGDFDKLIF
TRDV1	TRDJ1	CALGERLPTTTGADADKLIF
TRDV2	TRDJ1	CACGVIREASTDKLIF
TRDV1	TRDJ1	CALGPFLRMGDEGTDKLIF
TRDV2	TRDJ3	CACDTVRGIRRSWDTRQMFF
TRDV1	TRDJ1	CALGAFASGGYPPTDKLIF
TRDV1	TRDJ1	CALNTGGYARTDKLIF
TRDV1	TRDJ1	CALVSCLKYTDKLIF
TRDV2	TRDJ3	CARDTAILGDTRPWDIRQMFF
TRDV2	TRDJ3	CACDTAGGGRAWDTRQMFF
TRDV3	TRDJ1	CASGLPELGTDKLIF
TRDV1	TRDJ1	CALGDHRPTSRVGIRGPDKLIF
TRDV1	TRDJ1	CALGEMIGVMGVNTDKLIF
TRDV1	TRDJ1	CALGEPPDKLIF
TRDV1	TRDJ1	CALGELPNKAYGHVLGDTGTDKLIF
TRDV1	TRDJ1	CALGEPGHYWGYTDKLIF
TRDV1	TRDJ1	CALGEIYFVLGDTWGYTDKLIF
TRDV2	TRDJ1	CACARLGDITDKLIF
TRDV1	TRDJ1	CALGPGGALGKKLIF
TRDV2	TRDJ3	CACDPVLGASSWDTRQMFF
TRDV2	TRDJ3	CACDTVTGGPSWDTRQMFF
TRDV2	TRDJ3	CACDTGGGYASSWDTRQMFF
TRDV1	TRDJ1	CALGGLKGIRYTDKLIF
TRDV1	TRDJ1	CALGESEVFLDPYTDKLIF
TRDV1	TRDJ1	CALGELGSPTHKLIF
TRDV1	TRDJ1	CALGECVPPSTGGYKNDKLIF
TRDV1	TRDJ1	CALGEPPGRPTVLGDTDKLIF
TRDV1	TRDJ1	CALGEPRPPPTAYPYTDKLIF
TRDV1	TRDJ1	CALGEAWGNRLSGDLETDKLIF
TRDV1	TRDJ1	CALGDTTTLNRDTGDTLARKLIF
TRDV1	TRDJ1	CALGLAQRGGGPERGPNTDKLIF
TRDV1	TRDJ1	CALGELVGSRLLYWGISDKLIF
TRDV1	TRDJ1	CALFPWGIRGNTDKLIF
TRDV1	TRDJ3	CALAWGTWDTRQMFF
TRDV1	TRDJ1	CALGASFPGDLYTDKLIF
TRDV1	TRDJ3	CALGELGLPPTFDTRQMFF
TRDV2	TRDJ1	CACDSYWGTYTDKLIF
TRDV1	TRDJ2	CAPGAPSHNWGIRGLTAQLFF
TRDV1	TRDJ1	CALGDPVFLRLGTHTDKLIF
TRDV3	TRDJ3	CAFLGERDYSWDTRQMFF
TRDV3	TRDJ3	CAFARYWAGAESSWDTRQMFF
TRDV1	TRDJ1	CSGGAFRYKLIF